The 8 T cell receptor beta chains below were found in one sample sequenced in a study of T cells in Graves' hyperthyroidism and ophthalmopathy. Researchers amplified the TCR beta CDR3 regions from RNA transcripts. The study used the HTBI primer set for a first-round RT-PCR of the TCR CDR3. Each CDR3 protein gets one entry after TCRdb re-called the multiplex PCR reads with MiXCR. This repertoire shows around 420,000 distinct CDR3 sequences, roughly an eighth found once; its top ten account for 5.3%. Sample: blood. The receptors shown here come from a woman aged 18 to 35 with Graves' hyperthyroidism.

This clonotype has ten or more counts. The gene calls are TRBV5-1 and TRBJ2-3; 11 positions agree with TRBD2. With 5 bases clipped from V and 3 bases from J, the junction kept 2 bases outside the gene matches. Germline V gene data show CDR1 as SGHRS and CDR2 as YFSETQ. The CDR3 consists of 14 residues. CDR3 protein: CASSTSGGTDTQYF. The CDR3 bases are TGCGCCAGCAGTACTAGCGGGGGTACAGATACGCAGTATTTT.

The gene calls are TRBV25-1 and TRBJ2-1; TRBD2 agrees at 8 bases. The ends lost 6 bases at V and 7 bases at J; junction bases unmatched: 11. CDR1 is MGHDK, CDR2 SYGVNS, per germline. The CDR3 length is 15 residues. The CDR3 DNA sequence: TGTGCCAGCAGCCCCGGGGGGGCAGGGGCGAATGAGCAGTTCTTC. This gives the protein CASSPGGAGANEQFF.

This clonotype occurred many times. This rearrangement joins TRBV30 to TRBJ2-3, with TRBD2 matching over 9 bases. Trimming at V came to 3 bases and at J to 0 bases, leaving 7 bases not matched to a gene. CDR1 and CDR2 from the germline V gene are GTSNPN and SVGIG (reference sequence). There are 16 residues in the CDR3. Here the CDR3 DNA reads TGTGCCTGGAGACCGACTAGCGGAAAGAGCACAGATACGCAGTATTTT. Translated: CAWRPTSGKSTDTQYF.

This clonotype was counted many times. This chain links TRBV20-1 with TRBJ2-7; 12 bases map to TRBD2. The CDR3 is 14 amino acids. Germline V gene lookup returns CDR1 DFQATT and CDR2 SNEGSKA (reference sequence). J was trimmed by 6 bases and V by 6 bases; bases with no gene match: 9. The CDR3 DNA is TGCAGTGCACTACTAGCGGGAGGATTGACCGAGCAGTACTTC. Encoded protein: CSALLAGGLTEQYF.

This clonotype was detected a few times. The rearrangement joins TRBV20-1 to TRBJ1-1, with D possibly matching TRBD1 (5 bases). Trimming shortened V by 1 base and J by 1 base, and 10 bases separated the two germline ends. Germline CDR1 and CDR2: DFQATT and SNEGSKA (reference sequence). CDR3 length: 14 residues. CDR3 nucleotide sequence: TGCAGTGCTAGAGCTCCAGGGACGAACACTGAAGCTTTCTTT. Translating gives CSARAPGTNTEAFF.

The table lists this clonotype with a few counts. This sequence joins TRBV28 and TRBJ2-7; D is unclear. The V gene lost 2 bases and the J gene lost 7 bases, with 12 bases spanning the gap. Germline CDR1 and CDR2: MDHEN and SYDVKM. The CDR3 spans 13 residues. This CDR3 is CASSLGWVREQYF. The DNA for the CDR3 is TGTGCCAGCAGTTTAGGGTGGGTGCGGGAGCAGTACTTC.

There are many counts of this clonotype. CDR3 in amino acids: CASSHSPRVGEQYF. Here the CDR3 DNA reads TGTGCCAGCAGCCATAGTCCTCGGGTAGGCGAGCAGTACTTC. J is TRBJ2-7 and V is TRBV3-1; D uncertain. The CDR3 is made up of 14 amino acids. The germline CDR1 and CDR2 sequences are LGHDT and YNNKEL (reference sequence). V lost 3 bases and J lost 6, with 15 bases in between.

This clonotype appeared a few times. CDR3 DNA: TGTGCCAGCAGCCCGGGACAGTGGACCGGGGAGCTGTTTTTT. This sequence encodes CASSPGQWTGELFF. V gene TRBV7-9 combines with J gene TRBJ2-2; TRBD1 agrees at 7 bases. V shed 5 bases and J 5 bases; nucleotides not matched to a gene: 5. There are 14 residues in the CDR3. CDR1 and CDR2 from the germline V gene are SEHNR and FQNEAQ (reference sequence).